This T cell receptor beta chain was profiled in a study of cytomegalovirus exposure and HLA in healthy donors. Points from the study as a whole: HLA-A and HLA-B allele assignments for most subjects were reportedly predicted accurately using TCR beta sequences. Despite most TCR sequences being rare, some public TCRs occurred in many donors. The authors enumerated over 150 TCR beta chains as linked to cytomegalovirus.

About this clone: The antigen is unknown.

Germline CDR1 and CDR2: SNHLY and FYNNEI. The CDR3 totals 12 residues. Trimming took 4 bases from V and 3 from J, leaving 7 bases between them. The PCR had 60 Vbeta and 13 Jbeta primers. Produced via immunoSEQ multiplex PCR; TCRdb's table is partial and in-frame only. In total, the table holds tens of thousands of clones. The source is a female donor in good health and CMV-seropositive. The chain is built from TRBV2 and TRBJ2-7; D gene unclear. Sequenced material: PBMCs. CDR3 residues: CASSGSIYEQYF. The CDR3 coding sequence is TGTGCCAGCAGTGGGTCTATCTACGAGCAGTACTTC.